The 8 T cell receptor beta chains below all came from one sample that was sequenced in a study of a mutant IDH1 vaccine in newly diagnosed glioma. Stated time point: week 5, during vaccination. Alongside topical imiquimod, each dose of vaccine comprised 300 ug of mutant IDH1 20-mer peptide. The method was immunoSEQ multiplex PCR; TCRdb's version includes in-frame clones alone and lacks a portion of them. The table lists approximately 60,000 clones, 82% of them singletons. No antigen has been identified for these receptors. Sequencing was performed on PBMCs, taken from a glioma patient whose treatment included an IDH1 peptide vaccine. The source is a woman aged 18 to 35 with glioma. Some clones in this sample may be carry-over from other donors' samples.

The table lists this clone with a few counts. The V and J genes are TRBV5-4 and TRBJ2-7; a weak D match, TRBD2 (6 bases). Germline-derived CDR1 and CDR2 are SGHNT and YYREEE (reference sequence). Trimming shortened V by 3 bases and J by 5 bases, and 18 bases separated the two germline ends. The CDR3 runs to 15 residues. Written as DNA, the CDR3 is TGTGCCAGCAGCTCTCCGGGACTCCGACCGAACGAGCAGTACTTC. Protein: CASSSPGLRPNEQYF.

The rearrangement joins TRBV5-1 to TRBJ2-5; 8 bases line up with TRBD1. The germline V gene encodes CDR1 SGHRS and CDR2 YFSETQ. CDR3 length: 14 residues. The ends lost 2 bases at V and 2 bases at J; junction bases unmatched: 2. CDR3 DNA: TGCGCCAGCAGCTTCGGACAGGGACAAGAGACCCAGTACTTC. Protein sequence: CASSFGQGQETQYF.

This chain connects TRBV30 to TRBJ2-3, with TRBD1 matching over 7 bases. CDR3 length equals 14 residues. Germline assignment: CDR1 GTSNPN and CDR2 SVGIG (reference sequence). The V and J ends lost 8 bases and 0 bases, in that order; junction bases with no gene match: 8. CDR3 protein: CARSTGDSTDTQYF. The CDR3 DNA reads as TGTGCCCGAAGTACAGGGGATAGCACAGATACGCAGTATTTT.

The chain is built from TRBV7-2 and TRBJ2-1, with D hard to call. The V gene's germline CDR1 is SGHTA and CDR2 FQGNSA. The CDR3 is 11 residues long. V was clipped by 0 bases and J by 12 bases, with 6 bases between them. CDR3 sequence: CASSLARVQFF. CDR3 DNA: TGTGCCAGCAGCTTAGCAAGGGTGCAGTTCTTC.

This clone was detected only a few times. The CDR3 sequence is CATSSGSGGNYGYTF. CDR3 nucleotide sequence: TGTGCCACCAGCAGCGGATCAGGGGGAAACTATGGCTACACCTTC. The chain uses TRBV15 and TRBJ1-2; TRBD1 matches at 7 bases. V was pared by 3 bases and J by 2 bases, with 6 bases of the junction left unmatched. The CDR3 sequence is 15 residues long. Germline values: CDR1 LNHNV, CDR2 YYDKDF (reference sequence).

The V call is TRBV27, the J call TRBJ2-7, with 8 positions matching TRBD1. This CDR3 region has 15 residues. Trimming at V came to 4 bases and at J to 3 bases, leaving 8 bases not matched to a gene. Germline-derived CDR1 and CDR2 are MNHEY and SMNVEV (reference sequence). The CDR3 loop reads CASSSLGQGHYEQYF. In DNA, the CDR3 is TGTGCCAGCAGTTCCCTAGGACAGGGCCACTACGAGCAGTACTTC.

Only a few counts were recorded for this clone. The chain combines TRBV5-1 with TRBJ2-1; 7 nucleotides line up with TRBD2. The CDR3 covers 12 residues. The germline gives CDR1 SGHRS, CDR2 YFSETQ. Losses at the gene ends were 5 bases for V and 9 bases for J; bases not matched to a gene: 5. The CDR3 region is CASRDTSAEQFF. The CDR3 DNA reads as TGCGCCAGCAGAGATACTAGCGCTGAGCAGTTCTTC.

This chain connects TRBV9 to TRBJ1-2, with D maybe TRBD1 (5 bases). CDR1 is SGDLS and CDR2 is YYNGEE in the germline V gene. Trimming took off 3 bases at V and 4 bases at J, with 13 bases between the two ends. This CDR3 has 14 amino acids. The CDR3 loop is CASSAPGRSYGYTF. CDR3 nucleotide sequence: TGTGCCAGCAGCGCCCCGGGACGTAGCTATGGCTACACCTTC.